This is a list of T cell receptor beta chains from one sample in a study of blood T cell repertoires in COVID-19. The method was immunoSEQ multiplex PCR; TCRdb's version includes in-frame clones alone and lacks a portion of them. This table holds some 250,000 clones, roughly 90% found once. What was sequenced was peripheral blood. Every receptor here comes from a man younger than 45 with active or convalescent COVID-19. The CDR3 runs from the conserved cysteine through the conserved F or W. Fields, in order: J gene, D gene, clone size, CDR3 length, V gene, CDR3 protein, CDR3 DNA. A D gene is named only where the DNA matches it firmly. Some rows mark clone size as missing; the rest say once, few, many or name a class of expanded clone.

TRBJ1-1	NA	NA	15	TRBV6-1	CASSDRHYMNTEVFF	TGTGCCAGCAGTGATCGACATTACATGAACACTGAAGTTTTCTTT
TRBJ2-7	NA	NA	12	TRBV13	CASSLDNYEQYF	TGTGCCAGCAGCCTCGACAACTACGAGCAGTACTTC
TRBJ1-5	TRBD1	few	15	TRBV5-6	CASSSGTGMQQPQHF	TGTGCCAGCAGCTCGGGGACAGGGATGCAGCAGCCCCAGCATTTT
TRBJ1-1	TRBD1	few	15	TRBV5-1	CASSLTWDRDTEAFF	TGCGCCAGCAGCTTGACGTGGGACAGAGACACTGAAGCTTTCTTT
TRBJ2-3	TRBD2	NA	16	TRBV27	CASSLSASGGAGTQYF	TGTGCCAGCAGTTTATCGGCTAGCGGGGGGGCCGGTACGCAGTATTTT
TRBJ2-1	TRBD2	once	15	TRBV7-6	CASSLGGGASNEQFF	TGTGCCAGCAGCTTAGGCGGGGGGGCCTCCAATGAGCAGTTCTTC
TRBJ2-1	NA	NA	17	TRBV4-1	CASSQDTTGGALGEQFF	TGCGCCAGCAGCCAAGATACGACTGGCGGGGCGCTGGGGGAGCAGTTCTTC
TRBJ1-2	NA	NA	13	TRBV5-5	CASRQTGNGGYTF	TGTGCCAGCAGACAGACGGGGAACGGGGGCTACACCTTC
TRBJ2-1	NA	once	15	TRBV6-4	CASKPTGSSYNEQFF	TGTGCCAGCAAGCCGACAGGAAGCTCCTACAATGAGCAGTTCTTC
TRBJ1-2	NA	NA	13	TRBV7-8	CASSSSDGYGYTF	TGTGCCAGCAGCTCGAGCGACGGCTATGGCTACACCTTC
TRBJ2-2	TRBD2	NA	15	TRBV11-2	CASRPPGRGSGELFF	TGTGCCAGCAGACCCCCCGGGCGGGGGTCCGGGGAGCTGTTTTTT
TRBJ2-1	NA	once	16	TRBV4-3	CASSQVLAFSYNEQFF	TGCGCCAGCAGCCAAGTACTAGCCTTCTCCTACAATGAGCAGTTCTTC
TRBJ2-1	TRBD1	NA	15	TRBV16	CASSYTGGEYNEQFF	TGTGCCAGCAGCTACACAGGGGGCGAATACAATGAGCAGTTCTTC
TRBJ1-5	NA	few	12	TRBV30	CAWSPRDQPQHF	TGTGCCTGGAGTCCCAGGGATCAGCCCCAGCATTTT
TRBJ1-1	NA	NA	14	TRBV5-4	CASSSRDMNTEAFF	TGTGCCAGCAGCTCCCGGGACATGAACACTGAAGCTTTCTTT
TRBJ1-6	NA	NA	16	TRBV5-6	CASSGIGSSYNSPLHF	TGTGCCAGCAGCGGGATAGGGAGCTCCTATAATTCACCCCTCCACTTT
TRBJ2-2	TRBD1	NA	15	TRBV15	CATSPGDSLTGELFF	TGTGCCACCAGCCCCGGGGACAGCCTAACCGGGGAGCTGTTTTTT
TRBJ2-7	NA	NA	14	TRBV7-8	CASSLATAGYEQYF	TGTGCCAGCAGCTTAGCAACAGCTGGTTACGAGCAGTACTTC
TRBJ2-3	NA	NA	13	TRBV6-5	CASTARSTDTQYF	TGTGCCAGCACCGCCAGAAGCACAGATACGCAGTATTTT
TRBJ2-1	NA	NA	15	TRBV5-1	CASSLRRDPYNEQFF	TGCGCCAGCAGCTTGCGGAGGGATCCCTACAATGAGCAGTTCTTC
TRBJ1-6	NA	NA	15	TRBV5-8	CASRQRGSYNSPLHF	TGTGCCAGCAGACAACGGGGCTCCTATAATTCACCCCTCCACTTT
TRBJ1-6	TRBD1	NA	16	TRBV20-1	CSASGRVGQTNSPLHF	TGCAGTGCTAGTGGACGCGTGGGACAGACTAATTCACCCCTCCACTTT
TRBJ1-1	TRBD1	NA	18	TRBV5-1	CASSFRTGLFAMNTEAFF	TGCGCCAGCAGCTTCCGGACAGGGCTTTTCGCCATGAACACTGAAGCTTTCTTT
TRBJ1-1	NA	NA	13	TRBV5-6	CASSLQVRTEAFF	TGTGCCAGCAGCTTACAGGTTCGCACTGAAGCTTTCTTT
TRBJ1-6	NA	once	11	TRBV5-1	CASIGDSPLHF	TGCGCCAGCATCGGGGATTCACCCCTCCACTTT
TRBJ1-1	NA	NA	14	TRBV5-1	CASSLVTRGTEAFF	TGCGCCAGCAGCTTGGTAACCAGGGGCACTGAAGCTTTCTTT
TRBJ1-3	TRBD1	NA	13	TRBV4-1	CASGTGNGNTIYF	TGCGCCAGCGGGACAGGGAACGGAAACACCATATATTTT
TRBJ2-1	TRBD2	NA	11	TRBV5-6	CASSFGGGQFF	TGTGCCAGCAGCTTCGGCGGGGGGCAGTTCTTC
TRBJ1-5	NA	few	15	TRBV7-8	CASSARDVSNQPQHF	TGTGCCAGCAGCGCGCGGGACGTTAGCAATCAGCCCCAGCATTTT
TRBJ1-2	NA	NA	15	TRBV6-5	CASSLGGGLNYGYTF	TGTGCCAGCAGTTTAGGGGGGGGGCTTAACTATGGCTACACCTTC
TRBJ1-4	NA	NA	14	TRBV2	CASSVGGADEKLFF	TGTGCCAGCAGTGTGGGCGGGGCCGATGAAAAACTGTTTTTT
TRBJ1-6	NA	NA	15	TRBV18	CASSPSDRDNSPLHF	TGTGCCAGCTCACCTTCCGACAGAGATAATTCACCCCTCCACTTT
TRBJ1-4	NA	NA	15	TRBV6-2/TRBV6-3	CASSYEDSLNEKLFF	TGTGCCAGCAGTTACGAGGACAGCCTTAATGAAAAACTGTTTTTT
TRBJ2-3	NA	NA	16	TRBV5-1	CASTTRWRGDTDTQYF	TGCGCCAGCACCACCCGTTGGCGGGGCGACACAGATACGCAGTATTTT
TRBJ2-3	TRBD2	NA	16	TRBV5-4	CASSLGTSGVTDTQYF	TGTGCCAGCAGCTTGGGAACAAGCGGGGTCACAGATACGCAGTATTTT
TRBJ1-2	TRBD1	NA	13	TRBV27	CASSRGQSYGYTF	TGTGCCAGCAGCCGGGGACAGAGCTATGGCTACACCTTC
TRBJ1-2	NA	NA	14	TRBV25-1	CASSETGRWYGYTF	TGTGCCAGCAGTGAAACGGGTCGTTGGTATGGCTACACCTTC
TRBJ1-6	TRBD1	NA	15	TRBV19	CASSDRGSYNSPLHF	TGTGCCAGTAGTGACAGGGGGTCCTATAATTCACCCCTCCACTTT
TRBJ2-2	NA	NA	16	TRBV6-6	CASSYLSGLNTGELFF	TGTGCCAGCAGTTATTTATCGGGACTTAACACCGGGGAGCTGTTTTTT
TRBJ2-1	TRBD1	NA	14	TRBV19	CASSRGQGYNEQFF	TGTGCCAGTAGTAGGGGACAGGGGTACAATGAGCAGTTCTTC
TRBJ1-1	NA	NA	13	TRBV19	CASLTASNTEAFF	TGTGCCAGTCTGACAGCGTCGAACACTGAAGCTTTCTTT
TRBJ1-5	TRBD1	NA	12	TRBV2	CASSQGVQPQHF	TGTGCCAGTTCGCAGGGGGTTCAGCCCCAGCATTTT
TRBJ1-2	NA	NA	13	TRBV4-1	CASSQGVLLGYTF	TGCGCCAGCAGCCAAGGAGTTCTATTGGGCTACACCTTC
TRBJ1-2	NA	once	13	TRBV5-8	CASSSEGDYGYTF	TGTGCCAGCAGCTCGGAGGGTGACTATGGCTACACCTTC
TRBJ2-3	TRBD2	NA	14	TRBV2	CASKRGGDTDTQYF	TGTGCCAGCAAGCGGGGGGGCGACACAGATACGCAGTATTTT
TRBJ1-1	NA	NA	13	TRBV5-6	CASEAGYVTEAFF	TGTGCCAGCGAGGCAGGGTATGTCACTGAAGCTTTCTTT
TRBJ1-2	TRBD1	NA	16	TRBV4-1	CASSQGSGQEADGYTF	TGCGCCAGCAGCCAAGGCTCGGGACAGGAGGCGGATGGCTACACCTTC
TRBJ2-3	NA	NA	14	TRBV7-6	CASSLQGNTDTQYF	TGTGCCAGCAGCTTACAGGGGAACACAGATACGCAGTATTTT
TRBJ1-4	TRBD1	NA	14	TRBV9	CASSARGLGEKLFF	TGTGCCAGCAGCGCGAGGGGGCTGGGTGAAAAACTGTTTTTT
TRBJ1-2	TRBD1	NA	16	TRBV5-1	CASSLNAGGGLYGYTF	TGCGCCAGCAGCTTGAATGCAGGGGGCGGTCTCTATGGCTACACCTTC
TRBJ1-2	NA	NA	13	TRBV7-2	CASSLQENYGYTF	TGTGCCAGCAGCTTACAGGAAAACTATGGCTACACCTTC
TRBJ1-1	NA	NA	15	TRBV7-9	CASSLSPGETTEAFF	TGTGCCAGCAGCTTATCTCCAGGGGAGACAACTGAAGCTTTCTTT
TRBJ1-6	NA	NA	17	TRBV7-8	CASSDGTGGDYNSPLHF	TGTGCCAGCAGCGATGGGACGGGAGGAGATTATAATTCACCCCTCCACTTT
TRBJ1-1	NA	NA	16	TRBV3-1/TRBV3-2	CASSQDKGHLNTEAFF	TGTGCCAGCAGCCAAGATAAGGGACACCTGAACACTGAAGCTTTCTTT
TRBJ2-7	NA	NA	14	TRBV5-1	CASSLGGSSYEQYF	TGCGCCAGCAGCTTGGGAGGGTCCTCCTACGAGCAGTACTTC
TRBJ2-7	NA	once	13	TRBV29-1	CSVQQGIAYEQYF	TGCAGCGTCCAACAGGGAATCGCCTACGAGCAGTACTTC
TRBJ2-1	TRBD2	NA	15	TRBV20-1	CSASQAGVSYNEQFF	TGCAGTGCTAGTCAGGCGGGGGTCTCCTACAATGAGCAGTTCTTC
TRBJ1-4	TRBD1	NA	17	TRBV2	CAAPGPGGDRENEKLFF	TGTGCAGCACCCGGACCCGGGGGGGACAGGGAAAATGAAAAACTGTTTTTT
TRBJ2-7	NA	once	14	TRBV5-4	CASSTGLTTYEQYF	TGTGCCAGCAGCACGGGACTTACGACCTACGAGCAGTACTTC
TRBJ1-6	NA	NA	16	TRBV27	CASSFRADPYNSPLHF	TGTGCCAGCAGTTTCAGGGCAGACCCCTATAATTCACCCCTCCACTTT